Only a few counts were recorded for the clone carrying this T cell receptor beta chain. The data were obtained in a study of CD8+ T cells in alopecia areata. The treatment was: oral pan-JAK inhibitor, 5-10 mg twice daily. The CDR3 extends over 15 amino acids. Germline V gene data show CDR1 as MDHEN and CDR2 as SYDVKM. Trimming cost V 9 bases and J 2 bases, with 19 bases left between them. cDNA prepared by RNA extraction and subsequent reverse transcription served as the template for sequencing. TCRdb's copy holds only in-frame clones and misses some; the assay was immunoSEQ multiplex PCR. The repertoire holds about 200,000 clones, with roughly 60% as singletons.

The sequences come from CD4+ T cells sorted from blood, collected at week 24, from a patient treated with tofacitinib. This TCR derives from a human donor with alopecia areata. V and J are TRBV28 and TRBJ2-5, with D tentatively TRBD2 (6 bases). The CDR3 protein is CARPGLPIGQETQYF. DNA for the CDR3: TGTGCCAGACCGGGACTCCCCATAGGGCAAGAGACCCAGTACTTC.